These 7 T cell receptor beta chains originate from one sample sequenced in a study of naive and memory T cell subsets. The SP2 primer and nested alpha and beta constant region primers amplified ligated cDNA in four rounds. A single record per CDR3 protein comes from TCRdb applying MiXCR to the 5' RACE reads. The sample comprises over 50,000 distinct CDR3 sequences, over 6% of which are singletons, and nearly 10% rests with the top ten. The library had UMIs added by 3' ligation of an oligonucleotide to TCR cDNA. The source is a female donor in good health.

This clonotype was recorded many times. The CDR3 protein is CSGKKGLGGTEAFF. DNA of the CDR3: TGCAGCGGTAAAAAAGGCCTAGGGGGGACTGAAGCTTTCTTT. J is TRBJ1-1 and V is TRBV29-1; TRBD1 might be the D (6 bases). This CDR3 has 14 residues. Germline V CDR1 and CDR2: SQVTM, ANQGSEA. V was pared by 7 bases and J by 5 bases, with 20 bases between.

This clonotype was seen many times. In DNA form, the CDR3 reads TGTGCCACCAGCACAGAAACCCGACGGAGCACTGAAGCTTTCTTT. It yields the protein CATSTETRRSTEAFF. The V gene is TRBV15, the J gene TRBJ1-1; D uncertain. The CDR3 runs 15 residues. Germline CDR1 reads LNHNV; CDR2 reads YYDKDF (reference sequence). Trimming took 4 bases from V and 4 from J, leaving 16 bases between them.

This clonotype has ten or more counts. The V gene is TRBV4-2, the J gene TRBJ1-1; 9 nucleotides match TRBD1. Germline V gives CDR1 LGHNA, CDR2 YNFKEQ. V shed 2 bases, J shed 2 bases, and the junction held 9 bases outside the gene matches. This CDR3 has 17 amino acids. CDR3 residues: CASSQLGTGIGNTEAFF. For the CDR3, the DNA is TGTGCCAGCAGCCAACTCGGGACAGGGATTGGAAACACTGAAGCTTTCTTT.

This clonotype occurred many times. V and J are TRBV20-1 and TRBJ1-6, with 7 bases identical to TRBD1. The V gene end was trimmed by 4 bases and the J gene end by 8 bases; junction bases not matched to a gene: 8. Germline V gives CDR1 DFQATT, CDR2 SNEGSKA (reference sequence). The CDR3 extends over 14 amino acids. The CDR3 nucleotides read TGCAGTGCTAATCCAAGGACAGGCCATTCACCCCTCCACTTT. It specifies CSANPRTGHSPLHF.

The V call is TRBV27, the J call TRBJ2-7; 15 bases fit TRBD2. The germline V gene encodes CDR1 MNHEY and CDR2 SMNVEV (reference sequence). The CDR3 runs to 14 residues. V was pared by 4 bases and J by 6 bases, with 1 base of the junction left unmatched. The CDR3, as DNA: TGTGCCAGCAGTTCGGGACTAGCGGGGGGCGAGCAGTACTTC. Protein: CASSSGLAGGEQYF.

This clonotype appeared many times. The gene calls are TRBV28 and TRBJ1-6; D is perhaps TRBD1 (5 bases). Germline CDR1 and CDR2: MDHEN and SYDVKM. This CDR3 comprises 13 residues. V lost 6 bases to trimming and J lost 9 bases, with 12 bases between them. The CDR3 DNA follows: TGTGCCAGCAGGGGGACGGTCAGTTCACCCCTCCACTTT. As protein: CASRGTVSSPLHF.

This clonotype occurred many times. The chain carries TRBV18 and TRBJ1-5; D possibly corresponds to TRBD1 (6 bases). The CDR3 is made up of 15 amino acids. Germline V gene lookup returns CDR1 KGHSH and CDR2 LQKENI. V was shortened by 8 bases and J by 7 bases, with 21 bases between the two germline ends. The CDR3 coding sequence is TGTGCCAGCACGGCCGGGACTTTGGGGGGCCAGCCCCAGCATTTT. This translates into CASTAGTLGGQPQHF.